Included here is one T cell receptor beta chain sequence, with context. Its antigen specificity is not known. Base quality data are lacking; no much larger clone is found one base away. Healthy HIV-negative adults with no recently reported acute infections or vaccinations were included as donors. All donors were Caucasian adults living in Nashville, Tennessee, USA. CD4+ T cells were enriched by magnetic negative selection, after which naive cells were positively selected on CD45RA and the negative fraction was taken as the memory subset. Blood was obtained by leukapheresis, after which PBMCs were separated by Ficoll-Histopaque density gradient centrifugation and cryopreserved in liquid nitrogen vapor phase. Analytical flow cytometry was used to check the purity and quantity of every magnetically sorted T cell population. Genomic DNA was isolated from every sorted fraction and measured by UV absorbance on a Nanodrop 2000c.

This specimen belongs to a study of shared clonotypes between healthy human individuals (dated by TCRdb to 2018 to 2021). Notes on the research overall: The cohort comprised two women and a few men aged 18 to 49 years. Per donor, three plates each were used for CD4 naive and CD4 memory, two for CD8 naive, and one for CD8 memory. To estimate repertoire size and how much clonotype sharing occurs between individuals, the study deeply sequenced the blood TCR repertoires of 4 to 6 healthy adults. To increase sequencing depth and limit assay-specific biases, different laboratories used diverse techniques to prepare libraries and sequence TCR repertoires. Each donor's leukapheresis produced roughly between about 0.8 and 8.9 billion PBMCs.

Using the deep immunoSEQ assay, TCR CDR3 regions were amplified from genomic DNA by multiplex PCR. Extracted genomic DNA from each cell subset was distributed evenly across all wells of several immunoSEQ 96-well plates, and each plate was treated as a replicate. For sorted subsets, 200 to 250 ng of genomic DNA, equivalent to 25,000 to 35,000 T cell genomes, went into each replicate PCR. Purified libraries were measured with a Qubit 3.0 fluorometer, size-checked on a Bioanalyzer 2100, and measured again with the KAPA Library Quantification kit. Every immunoSEQ 96-well plate was sequenced on a separate single-read 150-cycle Illumina NextSeq 550 flow cell. On the authors' methods: The immunoSEQ output contained only junctional sequences without quality scores, so filtering could not match that applied to full-length reads. Sequences were annotated with PyIR, a Python wrapper for IgBLAST v1.9, using IMGT germline references to assign V/J genes and CDR3. Reads were removed for weak V/J assignments (E-value above 1e-6), missing CDR3, stop codons, out-of-frame junctions, or ambiguous translated residues. A V3J clonotype was defined by an identical inferred V gene, J gene, and CDR3 amino acid sequence. Percentage overlap between repertoires was calculated by dividing the number of shared unique clonotypes by the size of the smaller repertoire. Three approaches were used to assess repertoire richness: RTK rarefaction, the Chao1 estimator, and Recon v2.1 estimates of unobserved clonotypes. Generation probabilities for all TCRbeta clonotypes obtained by the gDNA method from a handful of donors were computed using OLGA. Drawn from immuneACCESS, this table holds only the in-frame rearrangements with V and J called that TCRdb kept. Clones are partly lost; checked studies trace under half to an unresolved V gene and leave the rest unexplained. Clone size and V and J calls were adopted from that table, with D and trimming inferred from the DNA. The sample yields more than 2,000,000 clones; over 85% were counted once. The ten biggest clones cover 0.11% to 0.15% of the sample.

The research as a whole found: Higher generation probabilities were observed for clonotypes shared by all four sorted-subset donors than for non-shared clonotypes. Estimated clonotype richness was generally larger for naive than for memory subsets. Sampling was restricted to blood, and TCR repertoires in tissue are likely to differ from TCR repertoires in blood. Pairwise subsampling led to the expectation that sequencing depth would affect the degree of clonotype sharing among donors. The genetic and exposure-history diversity represented was limited by the small number of donors. When several donors were compared, the shared fraction of clonotypes was around 5.1% for naive CD4, around 4% for naive CD8, 2.3% for memory CD4, and 0.3% to 0.5% for memory CD8. Incomplete sequencing was indicated by rarefaction of sorted-subset datasets, despite the large sequencing depth.

From the cysteine through the phenylalanine, the CDR3 covers 16 amino acids. Only CDR3 DNA is held: 48 bases, read in frame from base 1. V and J lose 0 bases and 4 bases, and a span of 15 bases separates them. The CDR1 and CDR2 encoded by the germline V gene are SGHAT and FQNNGV. Material for sequencing was naive CD4+ T cells sorted from blood. The cell subset or site label on this specimen signifies: CD45RA+ positively selected. The TCR was taken from a man between 18 and 29 years old in good health. The chain is encoded by TRBV11-2 joined to TRBJ1-2; no confident D gene assignment can be made. The DNA sequence is given as TGTGCCAGCAGCTTAGATGTGCCCGGACGCGGCTATGGCTACACCTTC. The resulting protein is CASSLDVPGRGYGYTF.